Presented here are 4 T cell receptor beta chains from one specimen sequenced in a study of blood T cell repertoires in COVID-19. The method was immunoSEQ multiplex PCR; TCRdb's version includes in-frame clones alone and lacks a portion of them. The table has about 280,000 clones, 88% seen once. The material sequenced was peripheral blood. Every receptor here comes from a man aged 18 to 29 with active or convalescent COVID-19.

The rearrangement links TRBV15 to TRBJ1-1; the D is unclear. V was shortened by 1 base and J by 3 bases, with 15 bases between the two germline ends. The CDR3 length is 16 residues. Per germline, CDR1 LNHNV and CDR2 YYDKDF (reference sequence). This CDR3 reads CATSRVPLGQYTEAFF. The CDR3 nucleotides are TGTGCCACCAGCAGAGTTCCGTTGGGCCAATACACTGAAGCTTTCTTT.

The chain is built from TRBV12-5 and TRBJ1-2, with D uncertain. The CDR3 extends over 13 amino acids. Germline CDR1 and CDR2: LGHNT and FRNRAP. The ends were cut back, 3 bases at V and 7 bases at J, with 12 bases in the middle. The CDR3 region has the DNA TGTGCTAGTGGTTTCGAGGCCACGTCTGGCTACACCTTC. Translated, it gives CASGFEATSGYTF.

The chain employs TRBV28 and TRBJ2-7, with D possibly being TRBD2 (5 bases). Deletions cut 2 bases from V and 2 bases from J, with 16 bases between. This CDR3 region has 16 residues. Per the germline V gene, CDR1 is MDHEN and CDR2 is SYDVKM. The CDR3 sequence is CASSLGESVFTYEQYF. The CDR3 nucleotides read TGTGCCAGCAGTTTAGGGGAGTCAGTTTTTACCTACGAGCAGTACTTC.

V usage is TRBV6-1 and J usage is TRBJ2-5; a weak D match, TRBD2 (5 bases). CDR3 length equals 18 residues. In germline, CDR1 is MNHNS, CDR2 SASEGT. Between the trimmed V and J ends, which lost 0 bases and 2 bases, there was a span of 19 bases. The CDR3 DNA reads as TGTGCCAGCAGTGAAGCTAAGGTCTTTATCGGGGTTCAAGAGACCCAGTACTTC. This encodes CASSEAKVFIGVQETQYF.